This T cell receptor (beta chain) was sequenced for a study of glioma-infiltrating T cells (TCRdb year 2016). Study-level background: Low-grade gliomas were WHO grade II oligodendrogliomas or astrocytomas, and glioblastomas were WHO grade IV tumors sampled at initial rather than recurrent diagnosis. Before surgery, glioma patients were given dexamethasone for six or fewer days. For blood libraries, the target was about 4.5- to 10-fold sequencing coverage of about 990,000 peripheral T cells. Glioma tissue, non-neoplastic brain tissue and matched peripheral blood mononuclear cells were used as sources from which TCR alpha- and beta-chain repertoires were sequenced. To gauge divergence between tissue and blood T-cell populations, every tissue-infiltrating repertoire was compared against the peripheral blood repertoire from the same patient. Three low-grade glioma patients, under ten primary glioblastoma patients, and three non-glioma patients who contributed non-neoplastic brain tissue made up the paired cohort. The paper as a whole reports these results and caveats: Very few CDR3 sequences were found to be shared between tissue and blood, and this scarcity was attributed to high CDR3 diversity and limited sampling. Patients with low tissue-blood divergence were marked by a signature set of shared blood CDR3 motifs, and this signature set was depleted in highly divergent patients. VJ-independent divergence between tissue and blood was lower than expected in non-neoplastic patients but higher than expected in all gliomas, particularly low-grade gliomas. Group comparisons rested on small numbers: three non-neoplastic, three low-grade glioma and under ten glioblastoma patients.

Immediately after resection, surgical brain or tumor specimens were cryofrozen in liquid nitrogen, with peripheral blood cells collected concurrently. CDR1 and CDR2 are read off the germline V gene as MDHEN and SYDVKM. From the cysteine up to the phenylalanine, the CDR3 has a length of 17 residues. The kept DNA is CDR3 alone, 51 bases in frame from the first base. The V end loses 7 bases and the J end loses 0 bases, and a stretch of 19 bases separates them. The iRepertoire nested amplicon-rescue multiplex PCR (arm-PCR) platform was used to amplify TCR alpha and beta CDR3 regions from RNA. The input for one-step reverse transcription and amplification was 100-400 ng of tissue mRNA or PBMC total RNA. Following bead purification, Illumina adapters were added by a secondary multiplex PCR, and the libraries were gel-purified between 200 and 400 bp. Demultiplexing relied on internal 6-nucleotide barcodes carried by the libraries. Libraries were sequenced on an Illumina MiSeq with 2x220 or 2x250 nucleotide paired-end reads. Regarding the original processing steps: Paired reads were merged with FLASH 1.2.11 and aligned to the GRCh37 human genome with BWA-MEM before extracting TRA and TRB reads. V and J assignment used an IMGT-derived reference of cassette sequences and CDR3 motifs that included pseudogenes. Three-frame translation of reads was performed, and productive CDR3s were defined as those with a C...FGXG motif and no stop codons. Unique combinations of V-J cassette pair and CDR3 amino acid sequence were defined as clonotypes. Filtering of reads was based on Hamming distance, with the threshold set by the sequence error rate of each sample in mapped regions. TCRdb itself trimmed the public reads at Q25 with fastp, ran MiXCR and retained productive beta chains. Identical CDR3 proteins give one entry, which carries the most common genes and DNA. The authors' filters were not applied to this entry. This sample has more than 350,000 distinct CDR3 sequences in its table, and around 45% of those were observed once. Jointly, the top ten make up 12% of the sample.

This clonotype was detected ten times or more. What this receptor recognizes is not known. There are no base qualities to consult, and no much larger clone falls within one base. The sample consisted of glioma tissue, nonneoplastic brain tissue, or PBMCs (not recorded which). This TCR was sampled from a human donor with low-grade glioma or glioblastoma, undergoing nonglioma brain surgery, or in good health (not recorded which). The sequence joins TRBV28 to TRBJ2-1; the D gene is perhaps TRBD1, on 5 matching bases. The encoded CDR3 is CASKLGVLASSYNEQFF. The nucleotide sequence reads TGTGCCAGCAAATTAGGGGTTCTTGCGAGCTCCTACAATGAGCAGTTCTTC.